Below, one T cell receptor (beta chain) is given with its context. Its antigen is not known. PCR was performed using 60 Vbeta and 13 Jbeta primers. Method: immunoSEQ multiplex PCR; TCRdb's copy keeps in-frame clones and lacks some. The table records approximately 91,000 clones, roughly 77% of them present only once. These donors, healthy bone marrow donors, were studied. The sample belongs to a study of cytomegalovirus exposure and HLA in healthy donors. For the study at large: Genotyping of 400 or so donors showed that about 84% belonged to the Caucasian-associated ancestry cluster. Findings and limits, study-wide: One later analysis reportedly identified an Asian-associated ancestry cluster that showed fewer N-insertions than the approximately 700-donor mean.

CDR1 is PRHDT and CDR2 is FYEKMQ in the germline V gene (reference sequence). The CDR3 has 16 amino acids. With 1 base clipped from V and 2 bases from J, the junction kept 3 bases outside the gene matches. This chain links TRBV13 with TRBJ2-3, with TRBD2 matching over 10 bases. This receptor was identified in a human donor in good health. The sequencing input was PBMCs. CDR3 sequence reads: CASSLASGGYTDTQYF. For the CDR3, the DNA is TGTGCCAGCAGCTTAGCTAGCGGGGGATACACAGATACGCAGTATTTT.